The clone carrying this T cell receptor (beta chain) was detected a few times. Its antigen is currently unknown. The sample is drawn from a study of T cells after yellow fever vaccination. General study findings and limits: A limited proportion of clonotypes was detected within both the CD4 and CD8 compartments. Peak timing came faster in the weaker secondary response, day 5 versus 15. Reappearance after the booster was observed for most primary-vaccination clones (around 95% CD4, less than 90% CD8).

CDR1 and CDR2 from the germline V gene are SGHRS and YFSETQ. V lost 0 bases to trimming and J lost 3 bases, with 23 bases between them. The CDR3 is 19 amino acids. Template-switching 5'RACE yielded the TCR cDNA; a universal primer site and UMIs were added in the process. One entry per CDR3 protein results from TCRdb running MiXCR on the 5' RACE reads. Among a few hundred thousand distinct CDR3 sequences listed, about 6.6% were seen once. The TCR sequence derives from a man aged 18 to 30 who received the YFV17D yellow fever vaccine. This rearrangement joins TRBV5-1 to TRBJ2-3; D is undetermined. Material: PBMCs, obtained more than 35 days after the first yellow fever vaccination. The CDR3 here is CASSLALIMGSDSTDTQYF. CDR3 sequence (DNA): TGCGCCAGCAGCTTGGCGCTGATAATGGGATCAGATTCGACAGATACGCAGTATTTT.